This passage covers 15 T cell receptor beta chains from one sample sequenced in a study of blood T cell repertoires in COVID-19. Profiling relied on immunoSEQ multiplex PCR, and the TCRdb table lists in-frame clones only, not all of them. The sample lists around 620,000 clones; about 90% were seen once. The specimen was peripheral blood. The source of these receptors is a woman under 30 with acute or convalescent COVID-19.

V and J are TRBV19 and TRBJ2-5; D is perhaps TRBD2 (7 bases). V was pared by 6 bases and J by 1 base, with 12 bases between. Germline V gives CDR1 LNHDA, CDR2 SQIVND (reference sequence). This CDR3 spans 14 amino acids. CDR3 coding DNA: TGTGCCAGTAGATCGGGGGGCCCCCAAGAGACCCAGTACTTC. Protein sequence: CASRSGGPQETQYF.

The chain couples TRBV18 to TRBJ2-3; 10 nucleotides agree with TRBD1. Per germline, CDR1 KGHSH and CDR2 LQKENI. J gave up 1 base and V 4 bases, and 2 bases lay outside the gene matches. This CDR3 comprises 15 residues. The CDR3 spells CASSRGTGGTDTQYF. The CDR3 nucleotides are TGTGCCAGCTCACGAGGGACAGGGGGCACAGATACGCAGTATTTT.

V is TRBV30 and J is TRBJ2-4; 9 positions match TRBD1. In germline, CDR1 is GTSNPN, CDR2 SVGIG (reference sequence). The V segment lost 2 bases and the J segment 9 bases; nucleotides outside the gene matches: 11. The CDR3 loop spans 15 amino acids. The CDR3 region has the DNA TGTGCCTGGAGTAAGGACAGGGGACAAGGGACCATTCAGTACTTC. Its translation is CAWSKDRGQGTIQYF.

V is TRBV30 and J is TRBJ2-2; D remains ambiguous. Trimming shortened V by 0 bases and J by 7 bases, and 9 bases separated the two germline ends. Per the germline V gene, CDR1 is GTSNPN and CDR2 is SVGIG (reference sequence). The length of the CDR3 is 13 residues. The CDR3 region has the DNA TGTGCCTGGAGTGTAGTGTCGGGCGGGGAGCTGTTTTTT. Translation: CAWSVVSGGELFF.

The genes are TRBV11-2 and TRBJ1-2, with D maybe TRBD1 (5 bases). CDR1 SGHAT and CDR2 FQNNGV come from the germline V gene. V shed 1 base and J shed 6 bases, with 12 bases lying between them. The CDR3 is 14 residues long. CDR3 residues: CASSLVAGLHGYTF. CDR3 DNA sequence: TGTGCCAGCAGCTTAGTGGCAGGGTTACATGGCTACACCTTC.

The rearrangement links TRBV18 to TRBJ1-1; a weak D match, TRBD1 (5 bases). The CDR3 is made up of 15 amino acids. Germline assignment: CDR1 KGHSH and CDR2 LQKENI. The V end was cut by 8 bases, the J end by 11 bases, with 27 bases between. CDR3 residues: CASRPLSYGGVVAFF. The CDR3 DNA sequence: TGTGCCAGCAGACCGCTATCGTACGGGGGAGTCGTTGCTTTCTTT.

This rearrangement joins TRBV12-3 or TRBV12-4 to TRBJ2-7, with a tentative D call TRBD2 (6 bases). The V and J ends lost 4 bases and 5 bases respectively, with 6 bases between them. This CDR3 contains 11 residues. CDR3 in amino acids: CASSWGDEQYF. The CDR3 DNA follows: TGTGCCAGCAGTTGGGGGGACGAGCAGTACTTC.

In its sample, this clone was seen a few times. The CDR3 spells CASSIGQGDYEQYF. The CDR3 DNA is TGTGCCAGCAGCATTGGACAGGGGGACTACGAGCAGTACTTC. This sequence joins TRBV5-4 and TRBJ2-7; TRBD1 agrees at 10 bases. The germline CDR1 and CDR2 sequences are SGHNT and YYREEE (reference sequence). The CDR3 has 14 residues. V lost 4 bases, J lost 3 bases, and 4 bases stayed unmatched.

J is TRBJ1-1 and V is TRBV6-5, with D maybe TRBD1 (6 bases). The CDR3 consists of 14 residues. The germline CDR1 and CDR2 sequences are MNHEY and SVGAGI. Trimming took 8 bases from V and 0 from J, leaving 13 bases between them. CDR3 coding DNA: TGTGCCAGCCGGGAGGACAGCATGAACACTGAAGCTTTCTTT. Amino acids: CASREDSMNTEAFF.

The chain joins TRBV4-2 to TRBJ2-7; unclear D gene. Germline V gene lookup returns CDR1 LGHNA and CDR2 YNFKEQ. V lost 3 bases and J lost 1, with 10 bases in between. CDR3 length: 14 residues. CDR3 sequence reads: CASSHGQVSYEQYF. As DNA, the CDR3 is TGTGCCAGCAGCCATGGGCAGGTGTCCTACGAGCAGTACTTC.

The rearrangement links TRBV25-1 to TRBJ2-7; D is perhaps TRBD2 (6 bases). CDR1 is MGHDK, CDR2 SYGVNS, per germline. The CDR3 sequence is 16 residues long. Deletions cut 2 bases from V and 4 bases from J, with 18 bases between. DNA of the CDR3: TGTGCCAGCAGTGAACCGGGGGTGAGTTACTGGTACGAGCAGTACTTC. It encodes CASSEPGVSYWYEQYF.

This chain uses TRBV30 with TRBJ2-7, with 9 bases identical to TRBD1. The J segment lost 4 bases and the V segment lost 2 bases, leaving 12 bases of the junction unmatched. CDR3 size: 16 residues. The germline V gene has CDR1 GTSNPN and CDR2 SVGIG (reference sequence). The chain's CDR3 is CAWSPETGGIEYEQYF. CDR3 DNA: TGTGCCTGGAGTCCGGAGACAGGGGGAATTGAGTACGAGCAGTACTTC.

This clone showed up just a few times. The chain links TRBV10-3 to TRBJ1-6; TRBD1 is a possible D gene (6 bases). Germline V gives CDR1 ENHRY, CDR2 SYGVKD. Trimming cost V 6 bases and J 1 base, with 13 bases left between them. The CDR3 covers 16 residues. This CDR3 is CAIRDSLRSYNSPLHF. The CDR3 DNA reads TGTGCCATCAGGGACAGTCTTCGGTCCTATAATTCACCCCTCCACTTT.

The chain links TRBV24-1 to TRBJ2-3; 8 nucleotides agree with TRBD1. The CDR3 length is 16 residues. Germline V gene data show CDR1 as KGHDR and CDR2 as SFDVKD. V trimming: 2 bases; J trimming: 5 bases; junction bases outside the gene matches: 8. CDR3 coding DNA: TGTGCCACCAGTGATTCGACAGGGGTCGGAAGAGATACGCAGTATTTT. Translated, it gives CATSDSTGVGRDTQYF.

The chain couples TRBV1 to TRBJ2-4; TRBD2 is the table's D call, not checked against the DNA. TRBV1 is described as a pseudogene. The CDR3 runs to 19 residues. CDR3 sequence: CTSSQLPRGGGAGLNIQYF. Here the CDR3 DNA reads TGCACCAGCAGCCAACTCCCCCGCGGCGGGGGGGCCGGGTTGAACATTCAGTACTTC.